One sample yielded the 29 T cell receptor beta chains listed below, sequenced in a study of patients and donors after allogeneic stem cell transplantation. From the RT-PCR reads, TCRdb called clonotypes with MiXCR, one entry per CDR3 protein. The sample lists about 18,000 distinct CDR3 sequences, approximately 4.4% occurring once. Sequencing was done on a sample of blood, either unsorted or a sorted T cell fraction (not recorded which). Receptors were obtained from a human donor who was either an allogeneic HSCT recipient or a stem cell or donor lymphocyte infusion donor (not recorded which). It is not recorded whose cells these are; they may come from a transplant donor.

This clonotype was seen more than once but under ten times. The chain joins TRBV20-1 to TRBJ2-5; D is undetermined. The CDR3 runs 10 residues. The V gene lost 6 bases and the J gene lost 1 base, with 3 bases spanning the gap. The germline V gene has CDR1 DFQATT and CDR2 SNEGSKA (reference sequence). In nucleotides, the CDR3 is TGCAGTGCGGTCCAAGAGACCCAGTACTTC. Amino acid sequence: CSAVQETQYF.

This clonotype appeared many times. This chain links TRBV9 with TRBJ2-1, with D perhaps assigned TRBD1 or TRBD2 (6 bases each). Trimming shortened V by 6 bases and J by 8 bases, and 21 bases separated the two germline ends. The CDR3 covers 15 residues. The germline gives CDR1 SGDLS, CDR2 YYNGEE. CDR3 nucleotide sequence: TGTGCCAGCACCCCCGGGGGCCGAGTTTTGGATGAGCAGTTCTTC. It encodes CASTPGGRVLDEQFF.

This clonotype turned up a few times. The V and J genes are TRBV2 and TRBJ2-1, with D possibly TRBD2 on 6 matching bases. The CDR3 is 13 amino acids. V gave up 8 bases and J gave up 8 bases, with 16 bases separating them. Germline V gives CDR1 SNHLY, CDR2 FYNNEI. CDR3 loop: CASFGLASDEQFF. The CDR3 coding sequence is TGTGCCAGCTTTGGGCTAGCGTCCGATGAGCAGTTCTTC.

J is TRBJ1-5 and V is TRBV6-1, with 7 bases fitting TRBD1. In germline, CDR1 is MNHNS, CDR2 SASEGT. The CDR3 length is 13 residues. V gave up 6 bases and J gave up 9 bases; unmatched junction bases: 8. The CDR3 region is CASRPTGEWPQHF. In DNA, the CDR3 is TGTGCCAGCAGGCCAACAGGGGAGTGGCCCCAGCATTTT.

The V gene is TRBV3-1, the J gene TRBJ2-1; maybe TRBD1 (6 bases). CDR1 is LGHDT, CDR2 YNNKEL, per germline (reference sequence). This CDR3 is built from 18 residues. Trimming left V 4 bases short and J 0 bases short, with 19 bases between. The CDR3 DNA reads TGTGCCAGCAGCCTAGGGGGTAGCCGTGGAAGCTCCTACAATGAGCAGTTCTTC. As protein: CASSLGGSRGSSYNEQFF.

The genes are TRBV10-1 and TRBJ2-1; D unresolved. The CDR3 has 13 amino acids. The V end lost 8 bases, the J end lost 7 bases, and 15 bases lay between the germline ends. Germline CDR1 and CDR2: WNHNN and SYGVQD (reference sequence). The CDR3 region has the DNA TGCGCCAGCGGGTCTCGGTTTTGGAATGAGCAGTTCTTC. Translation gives CASGSRFWNEQFF.

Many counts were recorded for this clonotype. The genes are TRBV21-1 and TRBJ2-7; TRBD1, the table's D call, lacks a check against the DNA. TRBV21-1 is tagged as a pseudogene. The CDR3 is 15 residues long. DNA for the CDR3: TGTGCCAGCAGCCCAGGGGGACGGACCCCCTACGAGCAGTACTTC. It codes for CASSPGGRTPYEQYF.

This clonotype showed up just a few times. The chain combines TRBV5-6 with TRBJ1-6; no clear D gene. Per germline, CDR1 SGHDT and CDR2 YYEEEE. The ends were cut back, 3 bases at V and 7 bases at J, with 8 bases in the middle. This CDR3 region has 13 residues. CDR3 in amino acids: CASSSYSNSPLHF. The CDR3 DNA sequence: TGTGCCAGCAGCTCCTATTCGAATTCACCCCTCCACTTT.

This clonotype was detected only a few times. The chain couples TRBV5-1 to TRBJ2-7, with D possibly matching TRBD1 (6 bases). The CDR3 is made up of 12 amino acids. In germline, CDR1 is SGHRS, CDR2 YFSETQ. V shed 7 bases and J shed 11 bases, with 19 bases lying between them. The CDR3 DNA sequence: TGCGCCAGCCGCGAGGAACAGGGAACGAAGTACTTC. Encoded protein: CASREEQGTKYF.

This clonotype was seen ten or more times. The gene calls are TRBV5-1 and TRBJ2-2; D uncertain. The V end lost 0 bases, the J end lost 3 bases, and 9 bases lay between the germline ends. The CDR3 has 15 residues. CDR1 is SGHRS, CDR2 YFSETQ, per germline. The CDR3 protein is CASSLGRVYTGELFF. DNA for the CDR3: TGCGCCAGCAGCTTGGGGCGTGTATACACCGGGGAGCTGTTTTTT.

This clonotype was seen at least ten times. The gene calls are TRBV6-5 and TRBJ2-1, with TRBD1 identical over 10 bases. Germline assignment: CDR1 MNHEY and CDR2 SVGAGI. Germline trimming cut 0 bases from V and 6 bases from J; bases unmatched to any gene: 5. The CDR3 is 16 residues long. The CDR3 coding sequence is TGTGCCAGCAGTTACTCACCGGGACAGGGGTTCAATGAGCAGTTCTTC. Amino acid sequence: CASSYSPGQGFNEQFF.

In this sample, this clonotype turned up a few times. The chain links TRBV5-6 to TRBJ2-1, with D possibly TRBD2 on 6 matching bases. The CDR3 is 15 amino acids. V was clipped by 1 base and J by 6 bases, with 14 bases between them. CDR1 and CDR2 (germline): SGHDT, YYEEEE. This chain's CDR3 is CASSLIAGPLNEQFF. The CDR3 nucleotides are TGTGCCAGCAGCTTGATCGCGGGACCGCTCAATGAGCAGTTCTTC.

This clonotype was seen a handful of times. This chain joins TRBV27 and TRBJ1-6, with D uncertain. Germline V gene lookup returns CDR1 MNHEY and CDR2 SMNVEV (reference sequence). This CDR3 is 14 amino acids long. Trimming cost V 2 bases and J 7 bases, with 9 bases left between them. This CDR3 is CASSLGTVNSPLHF. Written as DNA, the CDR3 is TGTGCCAGCAGTTTAGGAACGGTGAATTCACCCCTCCACTTT.

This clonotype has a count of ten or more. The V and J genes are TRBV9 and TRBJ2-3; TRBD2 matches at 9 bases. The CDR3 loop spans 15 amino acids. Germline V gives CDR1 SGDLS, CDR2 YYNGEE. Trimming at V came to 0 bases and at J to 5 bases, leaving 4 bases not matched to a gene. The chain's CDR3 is CASSVDGGGGDTQYF. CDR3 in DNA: TGTGCCAGCAGCGTAGACGGCGGGGGGGGAGATACGCAGTATTTT.

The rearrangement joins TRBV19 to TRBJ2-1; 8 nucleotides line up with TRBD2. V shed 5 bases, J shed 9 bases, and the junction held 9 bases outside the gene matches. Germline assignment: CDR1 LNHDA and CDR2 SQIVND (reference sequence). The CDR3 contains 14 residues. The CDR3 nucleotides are TGTGCCAGTAGTTATCAGTCGGGGGGGGGTGAGCAGTTCTTC. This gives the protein CASSYQSGGGEQFF.

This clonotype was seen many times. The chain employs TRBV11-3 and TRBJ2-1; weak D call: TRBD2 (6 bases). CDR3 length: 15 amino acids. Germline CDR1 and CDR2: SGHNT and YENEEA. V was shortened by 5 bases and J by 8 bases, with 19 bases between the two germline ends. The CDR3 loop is CASSQRGGLRDEQFF. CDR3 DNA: TGTGCCAGCAGCCAACGGGGAGGCCTGAGGGATGAGCAGTTCTTC.

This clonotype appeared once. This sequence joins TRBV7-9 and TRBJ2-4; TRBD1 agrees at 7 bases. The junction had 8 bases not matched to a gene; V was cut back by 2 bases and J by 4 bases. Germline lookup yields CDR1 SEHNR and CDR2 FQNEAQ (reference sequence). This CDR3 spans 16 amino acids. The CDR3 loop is CASSLRPGTAKNIQYF. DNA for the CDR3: TGTGCCAGCAGCTTAAGACCAGGGACAGCTAAAAACATTCAGTACTTC.

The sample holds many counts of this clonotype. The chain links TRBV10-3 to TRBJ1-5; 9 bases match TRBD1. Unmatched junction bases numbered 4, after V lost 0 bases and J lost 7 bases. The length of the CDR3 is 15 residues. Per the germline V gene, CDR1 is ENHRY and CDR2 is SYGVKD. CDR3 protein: CAISESVQGAQPQHF. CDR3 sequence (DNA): TGTGCCATCAGTGAGTCAGTACAGGGGGCACAGCCCCAGCATTTT.

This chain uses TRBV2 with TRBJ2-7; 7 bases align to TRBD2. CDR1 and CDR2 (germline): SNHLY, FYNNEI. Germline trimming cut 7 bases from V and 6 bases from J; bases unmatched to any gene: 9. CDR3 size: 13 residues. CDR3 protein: CASKGGTSGEQYF. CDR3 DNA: TGTGCCAGCAAGGGAGGGACGTCCGGCGAGCAGTACTTC.

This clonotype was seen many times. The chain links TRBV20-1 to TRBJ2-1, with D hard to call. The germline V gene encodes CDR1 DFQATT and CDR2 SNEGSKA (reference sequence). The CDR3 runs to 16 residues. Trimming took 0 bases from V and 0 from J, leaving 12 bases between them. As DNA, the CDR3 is TGCAGTGCTAGAGATCCGGCCGCTCGCTCCTACAATGAGCAGTTCTTC. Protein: CSARDPAARSYNEQFF.

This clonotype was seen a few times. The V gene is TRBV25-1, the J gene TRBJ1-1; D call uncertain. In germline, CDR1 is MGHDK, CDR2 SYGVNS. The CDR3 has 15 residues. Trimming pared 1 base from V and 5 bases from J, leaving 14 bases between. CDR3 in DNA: TGTGCCAGCAGTGAATCGATGGGAAGAGGGACTGAAGCTTTCTTT. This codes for CASSESMGRGTEAFF.

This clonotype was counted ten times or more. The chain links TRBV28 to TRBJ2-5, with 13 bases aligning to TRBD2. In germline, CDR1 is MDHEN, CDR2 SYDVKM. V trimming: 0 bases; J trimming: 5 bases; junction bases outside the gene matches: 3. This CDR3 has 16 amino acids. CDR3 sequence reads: CASSLWGGLAGETQYF. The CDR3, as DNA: TGTGCCAGCAGTTTATGGGGGGGACTAGCGGGGGAGACCCAGTACTTC.

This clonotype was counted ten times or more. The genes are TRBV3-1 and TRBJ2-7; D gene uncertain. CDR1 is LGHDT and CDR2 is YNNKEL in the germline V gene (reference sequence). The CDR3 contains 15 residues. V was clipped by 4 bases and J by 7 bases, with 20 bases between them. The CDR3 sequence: CASSPTAGPMGEQYF. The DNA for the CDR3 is TGTGCCAGCAGCCCCACCGCCGGGCCCATGGGGGAGCAGTACTTC.

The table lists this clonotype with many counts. Here the CDR3 reads CASSLRSKNIQYF. The CDR3 DNA follows: TGTGCCAGCAGCTTACGGTCCAAAAACATTCAGTACTTC. V is TRBV7-9 and J is TRBJ2-4, with D uncertain. This CDR3 is built from 13 residues. V lost 2 bases to trimming and J lost 2 bases, with 4 bases between them. Germline V gene data show CDR1 as SEHNR and CDR2 as FQNEAQ (reference sequence).

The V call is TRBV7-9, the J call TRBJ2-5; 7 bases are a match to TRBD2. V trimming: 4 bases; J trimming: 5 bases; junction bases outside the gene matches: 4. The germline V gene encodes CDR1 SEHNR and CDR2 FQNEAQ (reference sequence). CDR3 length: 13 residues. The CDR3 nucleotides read TGTGCCAGCAGCTCCCTAGCGGCGGAGACCCAGTACTTC. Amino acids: CASSSLAAETQYF.

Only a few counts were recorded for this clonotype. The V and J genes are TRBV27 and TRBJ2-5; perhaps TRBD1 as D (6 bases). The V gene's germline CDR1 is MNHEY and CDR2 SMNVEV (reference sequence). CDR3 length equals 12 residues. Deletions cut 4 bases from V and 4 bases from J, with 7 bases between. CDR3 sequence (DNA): TGTGCCAGCAGTTCGACAGGAGAGACCCAGTACTTC. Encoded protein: CASSSTGETQYF.

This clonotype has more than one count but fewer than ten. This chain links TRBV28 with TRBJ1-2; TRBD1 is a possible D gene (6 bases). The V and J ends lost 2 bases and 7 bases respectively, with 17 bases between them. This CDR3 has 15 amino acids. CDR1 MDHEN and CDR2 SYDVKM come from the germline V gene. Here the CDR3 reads CASSLRGGLNSGYTF. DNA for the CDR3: TGTGCCAGCAGTTTAAGGGGGGGGCTCAATTCTGGCTACACCTTC.

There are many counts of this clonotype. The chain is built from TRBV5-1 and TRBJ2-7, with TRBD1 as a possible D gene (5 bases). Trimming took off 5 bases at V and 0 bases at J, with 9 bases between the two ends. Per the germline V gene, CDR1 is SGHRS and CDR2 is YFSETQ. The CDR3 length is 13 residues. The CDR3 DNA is TGCGCCAGCAGAACAGGTTCCTCCTACGAGCAGTACTTC. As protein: CASRTGSSYEQYF.

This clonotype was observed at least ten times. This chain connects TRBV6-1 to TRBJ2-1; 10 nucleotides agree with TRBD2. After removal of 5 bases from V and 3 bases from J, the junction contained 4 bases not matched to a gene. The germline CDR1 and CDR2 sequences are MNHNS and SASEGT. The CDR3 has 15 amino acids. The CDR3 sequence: CASSILAGGYNEQFF. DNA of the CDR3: TGTGCCAGCAGTATATTAGCGGGGGGCTACAATGAGCAGTTCTTC.